The clone carrying this T cell receptor beta chain has just one count. Its antigen remains unidentified. These data are taken from a study of cytomegalovirus exposure and HLA in healthy donors. Overall study findings and caveats: Some V segments (TRBV6-2 and TRBV6-3 among them) were excluded as indistinguishable. According to reports, the classifier identified cytomegalovirus status with high specificity and sensitivity.

The length of the CDR3 is 15 residues. Trimming removed 3 bases at V and 8 bases at J, with 16 bases between. CDR1 is SEHNR, CDR2 FQNEAQ, per germline (reference sequence). The primer mix had 60 Vbeta and 13 Jbeta primers. Data came from immunoSEQ multiplex PCR; TCRdb stores just in-frame clones and leaves some out. The table has 150,000 to 200,000 clones, under 70% seen once. The sample consisted of PBMCs. The clonotype was recovered from a man aged 25 to 40 in good health and CMV-seropositive. The rearrangement joins TRBV7-9 to TRBJ1-4; perhaps TRBD1 as D (5 bases). CDR3 amino acids: CASSFAGGLGEKLFF. The CDR3, as DNA: TGTGCCAGCAGCTTTGCGGGGGGGTTAGGGGAAAAACTGTTTTTT.